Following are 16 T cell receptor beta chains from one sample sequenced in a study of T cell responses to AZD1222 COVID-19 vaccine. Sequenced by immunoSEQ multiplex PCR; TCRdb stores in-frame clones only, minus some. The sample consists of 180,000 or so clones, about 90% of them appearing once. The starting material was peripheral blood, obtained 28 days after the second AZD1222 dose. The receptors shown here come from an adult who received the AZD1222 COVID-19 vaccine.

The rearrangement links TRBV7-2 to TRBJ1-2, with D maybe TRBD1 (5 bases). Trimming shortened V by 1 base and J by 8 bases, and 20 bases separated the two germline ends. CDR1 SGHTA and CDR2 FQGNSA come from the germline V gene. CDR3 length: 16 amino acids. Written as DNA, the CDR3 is TGTGCCAGCAGCTTAGTTGGGACCTCCCGCCCATCAGGCTACACCTTC. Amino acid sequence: CASSLVGTSRPSGYTF.

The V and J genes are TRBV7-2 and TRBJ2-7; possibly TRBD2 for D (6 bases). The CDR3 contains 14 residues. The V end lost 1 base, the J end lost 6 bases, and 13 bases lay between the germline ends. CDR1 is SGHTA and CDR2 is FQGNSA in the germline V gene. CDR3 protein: CASSLGSYGGEQYF. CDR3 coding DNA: TGTGCCAGCAGCTTAGGGAGCTACGGGGGCGAGCAGTACTTC.

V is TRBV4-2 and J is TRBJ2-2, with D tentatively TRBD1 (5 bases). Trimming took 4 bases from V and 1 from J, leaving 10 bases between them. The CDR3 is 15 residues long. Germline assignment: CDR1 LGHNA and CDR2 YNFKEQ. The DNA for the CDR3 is TGTGCCAGCAGCCCAGGGATCCTGAACACCGGGGAGCTGTTTTTT. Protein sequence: CASSPGILNTGELFF.

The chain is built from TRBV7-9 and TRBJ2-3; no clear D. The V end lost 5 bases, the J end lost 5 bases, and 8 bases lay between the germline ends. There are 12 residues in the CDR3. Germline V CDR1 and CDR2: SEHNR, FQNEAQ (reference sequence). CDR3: CASSVSLDTQYF. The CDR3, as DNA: TGTGCCAGCAGCGTATCATTAGATACGCAGTATTTT.

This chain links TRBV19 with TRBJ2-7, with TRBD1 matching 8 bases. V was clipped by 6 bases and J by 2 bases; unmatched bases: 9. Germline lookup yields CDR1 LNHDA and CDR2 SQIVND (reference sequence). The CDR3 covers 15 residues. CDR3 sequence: CASSPFTGGAYEQYF. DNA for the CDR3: TGTGCCAGTAGCCCTTTTACAGGGGGAGCCTACGAGCAGTACTTC.

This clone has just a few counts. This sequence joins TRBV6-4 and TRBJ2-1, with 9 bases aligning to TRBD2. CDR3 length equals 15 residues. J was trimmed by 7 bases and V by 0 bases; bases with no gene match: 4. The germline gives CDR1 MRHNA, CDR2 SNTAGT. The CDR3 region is CASSDSSGSTNEQFF. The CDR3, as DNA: TGTGCCAGCAGTGACTCTAGCGGGAGTACAAATGAGCAGTTCTTC.

The CDR3 region is CASKSGGETQYF. CDR3 bases: TGTGCCAGCAAGAGCGGGGGAGAGACCCAGTACTTC. The chain couples TRBV6-5 to TRBJ2-5; 8 bases fit TRBD2. The CDR3 covers 12 residues. V trimming: 7 bases; J trimming: 4 bases; junction bases outside the gene matches: 2. CDR1 and CDR2 (germline): MNHEY, SVGAGI.

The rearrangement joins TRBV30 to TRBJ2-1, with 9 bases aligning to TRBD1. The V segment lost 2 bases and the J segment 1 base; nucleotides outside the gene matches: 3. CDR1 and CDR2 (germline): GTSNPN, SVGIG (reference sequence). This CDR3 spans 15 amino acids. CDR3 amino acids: CAWSSDRGSYNEQFF. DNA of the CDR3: TGTGCCTGGAGTAGCGACAGGGGGTCCTACAATGAGCAGTTCTTC.

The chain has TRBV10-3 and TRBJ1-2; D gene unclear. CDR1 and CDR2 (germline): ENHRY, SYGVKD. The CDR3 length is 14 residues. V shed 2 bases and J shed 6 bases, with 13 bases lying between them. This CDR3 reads CAISERREDDGYTF. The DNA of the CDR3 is TGTGCCATCAGTGAGCGCCGGGAGGATGATGGCTACACCTTC.

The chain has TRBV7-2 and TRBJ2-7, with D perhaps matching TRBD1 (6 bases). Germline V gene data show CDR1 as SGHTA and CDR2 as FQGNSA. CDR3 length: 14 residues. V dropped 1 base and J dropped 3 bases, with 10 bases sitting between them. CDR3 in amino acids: CASSLGVRGYEQYF. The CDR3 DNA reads TGTGCCAGCAGCTTAGGGGTCAGGGGCTACGAGCAGTACTTC.

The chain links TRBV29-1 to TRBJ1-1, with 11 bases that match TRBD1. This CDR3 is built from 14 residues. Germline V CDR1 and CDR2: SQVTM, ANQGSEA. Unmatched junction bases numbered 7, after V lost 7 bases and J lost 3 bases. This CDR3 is CSAPRTGGYTEAFF. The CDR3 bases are TGCAGCGCACCGAGGACAGGGGGCTACACTGAAGCTTTCTTT.

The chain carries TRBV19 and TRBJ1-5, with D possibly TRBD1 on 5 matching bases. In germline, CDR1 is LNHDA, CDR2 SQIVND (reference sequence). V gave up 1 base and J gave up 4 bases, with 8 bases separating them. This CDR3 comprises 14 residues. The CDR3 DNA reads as TGTGCCAGTAGTATAGGGGGACCGAATCAGCCCCAGCATTTT. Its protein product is CASSIGGPNQPQHF.

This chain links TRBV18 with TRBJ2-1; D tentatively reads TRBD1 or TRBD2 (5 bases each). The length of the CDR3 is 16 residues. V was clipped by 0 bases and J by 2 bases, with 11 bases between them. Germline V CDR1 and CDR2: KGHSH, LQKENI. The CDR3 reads CASSPPGTPPYNEQFF. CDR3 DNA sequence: TGTGCCAGCTCACCACCTGGGACCCCTCCCTACAATGAGCAGTTCTTC.

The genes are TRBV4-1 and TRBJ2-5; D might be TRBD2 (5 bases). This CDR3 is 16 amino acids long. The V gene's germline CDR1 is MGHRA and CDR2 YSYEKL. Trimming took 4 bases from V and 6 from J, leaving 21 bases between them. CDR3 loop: CASSPWATAGKKTQYF. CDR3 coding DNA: TGCGCCAGCAGCCCTTGGGCGACTGCCGGGAAAAAGACCCAGTACTTC.

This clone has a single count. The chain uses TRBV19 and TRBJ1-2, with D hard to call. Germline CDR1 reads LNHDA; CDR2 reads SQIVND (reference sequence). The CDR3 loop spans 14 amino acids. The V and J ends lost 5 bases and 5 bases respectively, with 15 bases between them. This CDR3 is CASSPPATRYGYTF. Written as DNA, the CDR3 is TGTGCCAGTAGTCCTCCGGCTACAAGGTATGGCTACACCTTC.

CDR3 coding DNA: TGTGCCAGCAGCGTATCCCCACAGACCAAGGGTGGCTACACCTTC. Translation gives CASSVSPQTKGGYTF. The chain employs TRBV9 and TRBJ1-2; D remains unclear. V lost 1 base to trimming and J lost 7 bases, with 17 bases between them. Germline V gene data show CDR1 as SGDLS and CDR2 as YYNGEE. The CDR3 contains 15 residues.